Below, 29 T cell receptor beta chains from the same sample are listed, as sequenced in a study of blood T cell repertoires in COVID-19. The repertoire was sequenced with immunoSEQ multiplex PCR; TCRdb's copy has only in-frame clones and lacks some. The sample gives 150,000 to 160,000 clones, around 89% of which show up once; roughly 15% is in the top ten. Sequenced material: peripheral blood. The receptor source for this set is a woman in her thirties or forties with acute or convalescent COVID-19.

The chain links TRBV6-1 to TRBJ2-1, with TRBD2 matching 10 bases. Germline-derived CDR1 and CDR2 are MNHNS and SASEGT. The CDR3 length is 16 residues. Germline trimming cut 4 bases from V and 9 bases from J; bases unmatched to any gene: 12. CDR3 in amino acids: CASSGSLAGDGGEQFF. The CDR3 DNA follows: TGTGCCAGCAGTGGGAGTCTAGCGGGAGATGGCGGTGAGCAGTTCTTC.

The chain is built from TRBV4-1 and TRBJ2-5; 7 bases fit TRBD1. The CDR3 has 16 amino acids. The trim removed 8 bases at V and 5 bases at J, leaving 17 bases unmatched. Germline V gene lookup returns CDR1 MGHRA and CDR2 YSYEKL. The chain's CDR3 is CASCLGTDPSQETQYF. Written as DNA, the CDR3 is TGCGCCAGCTGTTTAGGGACAGACCCTTCCCAGGAGACCCAGTACTTC.

V gene TRBV4-2 combines with J gene TRBJ2-1; TRBD2 agrees at 7 bases. Trimming at V came to 1 base and at J to 5 bases, leaving 11 bases not matched to a gene. Germline CDR1 LGHNA, CDR2 YNFKEQ. The CDR3 spans 17 residues. The CDR3 bases are TGTGCCAGCAGCCAAGGGCCGGGTCTAGCGGACAACAATGAGCAGTTCTTC. As protein: CASSQGPGLADNNEQFF.

The V call is TRBV19, the J call TRBJ1-5; D is unresolved. CDR1 and CDR2 (germline): LNHDA, SQIVND (reference sequence). Trimming took off 1 base at V and 0 bases at J, with 7 bases between the two ends. The CDR3 loop spans 15 amino acids. The CDR3 is CASSIGQTSNQPQHF. CDR3 DNA: TGTGCCAGTAGTATAGGACAAACTAGCAATCAGCCCCAGCATTTT.

This clone was seen a single time. The chain carries TRBV19 and TRBJ2-2, with D perhaps matching TRBD1 (6 bases). Trimming stripped 4 bases from V and 0 bases from J, with 12 bases between. This CDR3 comprises 16 residues. Per the germline V gene, CDR1 is LNHDA and CDR2 is SQIVND (reference sequence). For the CDR3, the DNA is TGTGCCAGTAGTAGGTTCCGGGACACGAACACCGGGGAGCTGTTTTTT. It encodes CASSRFRDTNTGELFF.

The chain combines TRBV3-1 (or the pseudogene TRBV3-2) with TRBJ2-2; the match to TRBD2 covers 10 bases. The length of the CDR3 is 19 residues. V lost 2 bases to trimming and J lost 2 bases; unmatched junction nucleotides: 11. Germline CDR1 is LGHDT and CDR2 is YNNKEL (reference sequence). CDR3 loop: CASSQILAGDVFNTGELFF. Here the CDR3 DNA reads TGTGCCAGCAGCCAAATTCTAGCGGGGGACGTATTTAACACCGGGGAGCTGTTTTTT.

The chain has TRBV2 and TRBJ2-5; 7 bases agree with TRBD1. The length of the CDR3 is 14 residues. Germline V gene data show CDR1 as SNHLY and CDR2 as FYNNEI. V lost 5 bases to trimming and J lost 5 bases; unmatched junction nucleotides: 8. CDR3 protein: CASSLTGAMETQYF. The DNA for the CDR3 is TGTGCCAGCAGTCTAACAGGGGCTATGGAGACCCAGTACTTC.

The gene calls are TRBV6-5 and TRBJ1-2; no reliable D call. The length of the CDR3 is 14 residues. Looked up from germline, CDR1 is MNHEY and CDR2 is SVGAGI. Trimming cost V 0 bases and J 2 bases, with 7 bases left between them. The CDR3 loop is CASSYSAENYGYTF. Here the CDR3 DNA reads TGTGCCAGCAGTTACTCAGCGGAAAACTATGGCTACACCTTC.

The chain uses TRBV24-1 and TRBJ2-1, with D unresolved. The CDR3 covers 12 residues. The V and J ends lost 5 bases and 6 bases respectively, with 7 bases between them. Germline V gene data show CDR1 as KGHDR and CDR2 as SFDVKD. The CDR3 here is CATSVVSNEQFF. DNA of the CDR3: TGTGCCACCAGTGTTGTCAGCAATGAGCAGTTCTTC.

The chain is built from TRBV6-5 and TRBJ1-4; 10 positions match TRBD1. From germline, CDR1 is MNHEY and CDR2 SVGAGI. The ends lost 2 bases at V and 8 bases at J; junction bases unmatched: 2. The CDR3 is 14 amino acids. In nucleotides, the CDR3 is TGTGCCAGCAGTTACCGGGACAGGGGCGAAAAACTGTTTTTT. Encoded protein: CASSYRDRGEKLFF.

Only a few counts were recorded for this clone. V gene TRBV28 combines with J gene TRBJ1-6; D is possibly TRBD1 (6 bases). The CDR3 loop spans 14 amino acids. With 6 bases removed from V and 10 bases from J, the gap between germline ends came to 16 bases. CDR1 is MDHEN, CDR2 SYDVKM, per germline. Written as DNA, the CDR3 is TGTGCCAGCAGGTACAGGGTCGGGGAGTCACCCCTCCACTTT. It translates to CASRYRVGESPLHF.

This clone was seen a few times. The chain has TRBV19 and TRBJ1-5; TRBD1 matches at 7 bases. Trimming cost V 7 bases and J 7 bases; bases outside gene matches: 10. Germline CDR1 reads LNHDA; CDR2 reads SQIVND (reference sequence). The CDR3 extends over 14 amino acids. CDR3 DNA: TGTGCCAGTAACCTAGACAGGGTAGGGCAGCCCCAGCATTTT. Its protein product is CASNLDRVGQPQHF.

This chain links TRBV20-1 with TRBJ1-2; the D gene is possibly TRBD1 (6 bases). The CDR3 is made up of 13 amino acids. Germline lookup yields CDR1 DFQATT and CDR2 SNEGSKA (reference sequence). Trimming stripped 3 bases from V and 5 bases from J, with 13 bases between. CDR3 sequence: CSASQGRGYGYTF. CDR3 sequence (DNA): TGCAGTGCTAGTCAGGGGCGAGGGTATGGCTACACCTTC.

This clone was seen a single time. The CDR3 here is CATGTRLEQYF. DNA of the CDR3: TGCGCCACCGGGACTCGACTCGAGCAGTACTTC. This chain links TRBV23-1 with TRBJ2-7; maybe TRBD2 (6 bases). TRBV23-1 is designated an ORF whose function remains uncertain. Between the trimmed V and J ends, which lost 10 bases and 6 bases, there was a span of 13 bases. The CDR3 covers 11 residues.

The genes are TRBV7-2 and TRBJ1-5; no definite D call. The CDR3 loop spans 14 amino acids. The germline V gene has CDR1 SGHTA and CDR2 FQGNSA. V lost 3 bases to trimming and J lost 5 bases, with 11 bases between them. CDR3 sequence (DNA): TGTGCCAGCAGCTTTTCTCCCACTTATCAGCCCCAGCATTTT. As protein: CASSFSPTYQPQHF.

V and J are TRBV7-2 and TRBJ2-3; 9 positions agree with TRBD1. Germline V CDR1 and CDR2: SGHTA, FQGNSA. Losses at the gene ends were 5 bases for V and 1 base for J; bases not matched to a gene: 7. The CDR3 has 16 residues. CDR3 DNA sequence: TGTGCCAGCAGCGAGACCACAGGGGGCGGCACAGATACGCAGTATTTT. Protein sequence: CASSETTGGGTDTQYF.

The chain carries TRBV24-1 and TRBJ2-1; D is ambiguous. The length of the CDR3 is 17 residues. V was pared by 5 bases and J by 6 bases, with 22 bases between. From germline, CDR1 is KGHDR and CDR2 SFDVKD. CDR3 loop: CATSAHYQDWNVNEQFF. CDR3 DNA sequence: TGTGCCACCAGTGCTCATTACCAGGATTGGAACGTCAATGAGCAGTTCTTC.

The rearrangement uses TRBV30 and TRBJ2-2; no clear D gene. Per germline, CDR1 GTSNPN and CDR2 SVGIG (reference sequence). V lost 7 bases to trimming and J lost 4 bases, with 7 bases between them. The CDR3 covers 11 residues. The DNA for the CDR3 is TGTGCCTCCCCTCGCACCGGGGAGCTGTTTTTT. This translates into CASPRTGELFF.

This clone showed up just once. CDR3 nucleotide sequence: TGTGCCAGCAGCTTAGCGTTCGAGCAGTACTTC. Protein: CASSLAFEQYF. The rearrangement joins TRBV11-3 to TRBJ2-7; D ambiguous. The CDR3 is 11 residues long. Germline V gene sequence: CDR1 SGHNT, CDR2 YENEEA. V was pared by 1 base and J by 6 bases, with 4 bases between.

This rearrangement joins TRBV2 to TRBJ2-1, with TRBD1 identical over 7 bases. CDR1 is SNHLY and CDR2 is FYNNEI in the germline V gene. CDR3 length: 16 residues. J was trimmed by 0 bases and V by 6 bases; bases with no gene match: 8. The CDR3 DNA reads TGTGCCAGCAGCACGAGGGGGCTCAGCTCCTACAATGAGCAGTTCTTC. This codes for CASSTRGLSSYNEQFF. Complete variable domain (other parts from reference TRBV2 and TRBJ2-1): EPEVTQTPSHQVTQMGQEVILRCVPISNHLYFYWYRQILGQKVEFLVSFYNNEISEKSEIFDDQFSVERPDGSNFTLKIRSTKLEDSAMYFCASSTRGLSSYNEQFFGPGTRLTVL.

This clone was seen only once. V usage is TRBV28 and J usage is TRBJ1-5; weak D call: TRBD1 (5 bases). Trimming took off 6 bases at V and 4 bases at J, with 10 bases between the two ends. The CDR3 totals 13 residues. Germline V CDR1 and CDR2: MDHEN, SYDVKM. Written as DNA, the CDR3 is TGTGCCAGCAGGGCAGGGAGGAATCAGCCCCAGCATTTT. This codes for CASRAGRNQPQHF.

The chain employs TRBV19 and TRBJ1-6, with 12 nucleotides matching TRBD1. V was clipped by 9 bases and J by 10 bases; unmatched bases: 4. The CDR3 sequence is 13 residues long. The germline gives CDR1 LNHDA, CDR2 SQIVND (reference sequence). The CDR3 DNA reads as TGTGCCAGCAGGGACAGGGGGCAATCACCCCTCCACTTT. This gives the protein CASRDRGQSPLHF.

This sequence joins TRBV6-5 and TRBJ1-2; weak D call: TRBD1 (5 bases). Germline-derived CDR1 and CDR2 are MNHEY and SVGAGI. The CDR3 spans 13 residues. V was cut by 6 bases and J by 4 bases, with 12 bases left in between. The CDR3 bases are TGTGCCAGCAGCTCATTGGGGCCCTATGGCTACACCTTC. Translating gives CASSSLGPYGYTF.

The J gene is TRBJ2-4, the V gene TRBV19; 11 positions agree with TRBD2. Germline V CDR1 and CDR2: LNHDA, SQIVND (reference sequence). The CDR3 covers 17 residues. The V gene end was trimmed by 5 bases and the J gene end by 3 bases; junction bases not matched to a gene: 9. CDR3: CASSATGTSGSKNIQYF. The DNA of the CDR3 is TGTGCCAGTAGTGCAACCGGGACTAGCGGTAGCAAAAACATTCAGTACTTC.

This clone came up once. The chain links TRBV5-4 to TRBJ1-2; D is possibly TRBD1 (5 bases). This CDR3 spans 15 amino acids. CDR1 is SGHNT and CDR2 is YYREEE in the germline V gene (reference sequence). The V and J ends lost 0 bases and 10 bases respectively, with 19 bases between them. The DNA of the CDR3 is TGTGCCAGCAGCTTGGAGGGGCGGCTTATGTTGGACTACACCTTC. The encoded protein is CASSLEGRLMLDYTF.

The chain employs TRBV5-1 and TRBJ2-1; perhaps TRBD1 as D (6 bases). The CDR3 extends over 14 amino acids. In germline, CDR1 is SGHRS, CDR2 YFSETQ. Between the trimmed V and J ends, which lost 2 bases and 4 bases, there was a span of 10 bases. The CDR3 DNA reads as TGCGCCAGCAGCTTAGGACAGACTTACAATGAGCAGTTCTTC. It yields the protein CASSLGQTYNEQFF.

The rearrangement links TRBV21-1 to TRBJ2-7; the table calls TRBD1, which could not be checked here. TRBV21-1 is annotated as a pseudogene. The CDR3 loop spans 16 amino acids. The CDR3 loop reads CASSQGGCGSSYEQYF. DNA of the CDR3: TGTGCCAGCAGCCAAGGGGGCTGCGGAAGCTCCTACGAGCAGTACTTC.

The chain carries TRBV10-3 and TRBJ1-1; the D gene is possibly TRBD1 (5 bases). The CDR3 extends over 13 amino acids. Germline assignment: CDR1 ENHRY and CDR2 SYGVKD. V was shortened by 6 bases and J by 0 bases, with 8 bases between the two germline ends. The CDR3 DNA reads as TGTGCCATCAGGGGGGGTTTGAACACTGAAGCTTTCTTT. Protein: CAIRGGLNTEAFF.

The chain couples TRBV7-8 to TRBJ1-2; 7 positions agree with TRBD1. The CDR3 runs to 14 residues. The junction had 4 bases not matched to a gene; V was cut back by 4 bases and J by 2 bases. Germline loops: CDR1 SGHVS, CDR2 FQNEAQ. CDR3 DNA: TGTGCCAGCAGCTCCACAGGGGCAAACTATGGCTACACCTTC. Its translation: CASSSTGANYGYTF. Combining the CDR3 with reference TRBV7-8 and TRBJ1-2 gives the whole variable domain GAGVSQSPRYKVAKRGQDVALRCDPISGHVSLFWYQQALGQGPEFLTYFQNEAQLDKSGLPSDRFFAERPEGSVSTLKIQRTQQEDSAVYLCASSSTGANYGYTFGSGTRLTVV.